This entry concerns a single T cell receptor beta chain. The data belong to a study of blood T cell repertoires in COVID-19. Study context: Some COVID-19 samples were acute and others convalescent; all came from the United States, Italy and Spain. Sources were T cells, B-cell-depleted T cells, or PBMCs; the material itself was cDNA or gDNA.

In the authors' workflow: From reference gene primer amplification, estimates of nucleated cell counts were derived. TCRdb keeps only in-frame clones here, not all; method: immunoSEQ multiplex PCR. The V and J calls and clone size are taken from that table; D and trimming were inferred from the DNA. Of 56,000 or so clones in the sample, around four fifths were seen once. J gave up 2 bases and V 4 bases, and 8 bases lay outside the gene matches. The CDR3 consists of 17 residues. The V gene's germline CDR1 is SGHNT and CDR2 YYREEE (reference sequence). The genes are TRBV5-4 and TRBJ2-1, with 11 bases identical to TRBD2. What was sequenced was peripheral blood. This receptor was taken from a woman aged 80 or over with acute or convalescent COVID-19. The CDR3 nucleotides are TGTGCCAGCAGCCAATGGGGTAGCGGGGGGGCCTACAATGAGCAGTTCTTC. Translating it yields CASSQWGSGGAYNEQFF. Full variable domain (remainder filled in from reference TRBV5-4 and TRBJ2-1): ETGVTQSPTHLIKTRGQQVTLRCSSQSGHNTVSWYQQALGQGPQFIFQYYREEENGRGNFPPRFSGLQFPNYSSELNVNALELDDSALYLCASSQWGSGGAYNEQFFGPGTRLTVL.